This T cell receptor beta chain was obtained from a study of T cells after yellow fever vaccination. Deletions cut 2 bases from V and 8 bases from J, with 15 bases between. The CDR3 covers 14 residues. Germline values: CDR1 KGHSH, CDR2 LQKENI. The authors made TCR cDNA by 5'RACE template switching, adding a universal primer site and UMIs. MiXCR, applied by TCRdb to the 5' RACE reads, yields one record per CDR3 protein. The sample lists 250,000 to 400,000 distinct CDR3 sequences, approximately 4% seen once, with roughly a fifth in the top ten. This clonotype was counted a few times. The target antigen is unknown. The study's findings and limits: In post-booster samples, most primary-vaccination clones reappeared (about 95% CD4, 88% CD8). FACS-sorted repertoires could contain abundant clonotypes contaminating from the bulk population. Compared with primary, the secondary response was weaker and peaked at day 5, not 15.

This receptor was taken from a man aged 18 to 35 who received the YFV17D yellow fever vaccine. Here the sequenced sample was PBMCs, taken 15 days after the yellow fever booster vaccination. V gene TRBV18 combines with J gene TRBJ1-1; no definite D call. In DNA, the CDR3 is TGTGCCAGCTCACCAACCCGACAAAACCAGGAAGCTTTCTTT. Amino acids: CASSPTRQNQEAFF. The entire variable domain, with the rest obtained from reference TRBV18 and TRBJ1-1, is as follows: NAGVMQNPRHLVRRRGQEARLRCSPMKGHSHVYWYRQLPEEGLKFMVYLQKENIIDESGMPKERFSAEFPKEGPSILRIQQVVRGDSAAYFCASSPTRQNQEAFFGQGTRLTVV.